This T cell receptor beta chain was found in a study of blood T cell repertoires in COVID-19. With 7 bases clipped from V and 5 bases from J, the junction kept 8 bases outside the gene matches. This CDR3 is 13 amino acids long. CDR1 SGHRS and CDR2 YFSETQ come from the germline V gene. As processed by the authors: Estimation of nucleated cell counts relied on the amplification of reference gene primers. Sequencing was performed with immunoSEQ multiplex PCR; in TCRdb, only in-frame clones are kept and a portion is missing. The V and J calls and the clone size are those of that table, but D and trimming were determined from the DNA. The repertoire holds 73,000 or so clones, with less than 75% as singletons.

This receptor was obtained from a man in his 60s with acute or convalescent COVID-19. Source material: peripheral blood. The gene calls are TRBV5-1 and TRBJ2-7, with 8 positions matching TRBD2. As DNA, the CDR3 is TGCGCCAGCGCTGGGCTAGCGGGCGACGAGCAGTACTTC. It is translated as CASAGLAGDEQYF.